The source of this T cell receptor beta chain is a study of lung T cells in sarcoidosis with Löfgren's syndrome (dated by TCRdb to the late 2010s). Regarding the study in general: Sarcoidosis was characterized as a granulomatous disease that mainly affects the lungs and features an accumulation of CD4+ T cells in bronchoalveolar lavage fluid. The repertoire analyses concentrated on Lofgren's syndrome patients. Paper-wide results and their limitations: Sharing of TRAV12-1 and TRBV2 CDR3 motifs among multiple Lofgren's syndrome patients was reported, suggesting public CD4+ TCR repertoires. Recognition of a sarcoidosis-associated antigen was only suggested; the antigen itself remained putative and unidentified. Compared with control subjects, Lofgren's syndrome patients reportedly showed the greatest expansion in the V gene segments TRAV12-1 and TRBV2. Analysis of alphabeta pairing showed that TRAV12-1 paired preferentially with TRBV2, and the TCRs formed by this pairing showed CDR3 homology.

Instrument on record: Illumina MiSeq. Starting from the raw public reads, TCRdb applied fastp trimming at Q25, assembled clones with MiXCR and retained in-frame beta chains. Rows are combined by CDR3 protein, so each entry shows the most common genes and DNA. Here the sample has around 60,000 distinct CDR3 sequences; approximately 22% occur a single time. The ten largest clones take up approximately 2.4% of the sample. CDR1 and CDR2 are read off the germline V gene as LGHNA and YSLEER. From cysteine to phenylalanine, the CDR3 is 17 amino acids long. Only the CDR3 region is kept as DNA, spanning 51 bases read in frame from base 1. This clonotype has just a few counts. This clone's antigen is unknown. A read error may explain this, as a much larger clone is one base away.

The sample was CD4+ T cells from PBMCs. The chain couples TRBV4-3 to TRBJ2-5; 6 matching bases give a weak D call of TRBD2. The TCR sequence derives from a human donor with sarcoidosis (Löfgren's syndrome or another form), or a control subject (not recorded which). The nucleotide sequence is TGCGCCAGCAGCCAAGACGGTGCGGGACCCTACCAGGAGACCCAGTGCTTC. Its protein reads: CASSQDGAGPYQETQCF.